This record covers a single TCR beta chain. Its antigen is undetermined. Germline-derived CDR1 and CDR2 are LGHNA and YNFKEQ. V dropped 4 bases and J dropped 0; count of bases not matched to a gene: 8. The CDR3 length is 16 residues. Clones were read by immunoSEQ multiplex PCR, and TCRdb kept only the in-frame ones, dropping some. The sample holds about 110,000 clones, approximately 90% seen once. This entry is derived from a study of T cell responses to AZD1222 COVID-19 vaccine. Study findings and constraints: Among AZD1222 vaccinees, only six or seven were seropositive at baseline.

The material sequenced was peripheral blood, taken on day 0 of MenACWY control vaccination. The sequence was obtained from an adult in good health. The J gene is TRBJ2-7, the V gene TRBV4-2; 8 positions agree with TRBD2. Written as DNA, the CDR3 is TGTGCCAGCAGCCCGGCGGGGGGACCATACTCCTACGAGCAGTACTTC. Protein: CASSPAGGPYSYEQYF.